These 5 T cell receptor beta chains were all obtained from the same sample, sequenced in a study of blood T cell repertoires in COVID-19 (dated by TCRdb to 2020 to 2021). Library preparation was by the immunoSEQ multiplex PCR assay. The table was pulled from immuneACCESS by TCRdb, which kept in-frame rearrangements only. Such tables lose some clones; where checked, under half of the loss comes from unresolved V genes, and the rest has no known cause. The sample data list about 280,000 clones, and roughly 89% of these were observed just once. The ten most abundant clones make up around 3% of the sample. The sequenced sample consisted of peripheral blood. The receptors come from a woman in her 30s with active or convalescent COVID-19.

This chain connects TRBV9 to TRBJ2-1, with 8 bases aligning to TRBD1. The CDR3 length is 15 residues. V trimming: 3 bases; J trimming: 7 bases; junction bases outside the gene matches: 9. Germline V lookup: CDR1 SGDLS, CDR2 YYNGEE. The chain's CDR3 is CASSAPGTGGNEQFF. The CDR3 region has the DNA TGTGCCAGCAGCGCCCCCGGGACAGGTGGTAATGAGCAGTTCTTC.

The chain recombines TRBV6-2 or TRBV6-3 with TRBJ1-3; D is uncertain. V was pared by 2 bases and J by 4 bases, with 9 bases between. CDR1 is MNHEY, CDR2 SVGEGT, per germline. The CDR3 is 14 residues long. As DNA, the CDR3 is TGTGCCAGCAGTTACCGGCTGGAGGGAAACACCATATATTTT. Translating it yields CASSYRLEGNTIYF.

The V call is TRBV7-2, the J call TRBJ2-1; 11 bases match TRBD1. The V gene end was trimmed by 4 bases and the J gene end by 12 bases; junction bases not matched to a gene: 11. The CDR3 runs 15 residues. CDR1 and CDR2 from the germline V gene are SGHTA and FQGNSA. The chain's CDR3 is CASSSGQGDGLRQFF. In DNA form, the CDR3 reads TGTGCCAGCAGCTCGGGACAGGGGGATGGATTACGGCAGTTCTTC.

The chain couples TRBV4-2 to TRBJ2-5; 7 bases fit TRBD1. CDR3 length: 13 residues. The V and J ends lost 4 bases and 7 bases, in that order; junction bases with no gene match: 6. Germline-derived CDR1 and CDR2 are LGHNA and YNFKEQ. CDR3 DNA sequence: TGTGCCAGCAGCCTCGACAGGGAAGGGACCCAGTACTTC. Encoded protein: CASSLDREGTQYF.

The chain is built from TRBV4-3 and TRBJ1-6; D might be TRBD1 (5 bases). CDR1 LGHNA and CDR2 YSLEER come from the germline V gene. The germline V and J ends were trimmed by 0 bases and 8 bases, with 14 bases remaining between them. The CDR3 runs 16 residues. CDR3 nucleotide sequence: TGCGCCAGCAGCCAAGACAGGGTTATGTCCTATTCACCCCTCCACTTT. Protein sequence: CASSQDRVMSYSPLHF.